These T cell receptor beta chains were read from a single sample in a study of radiotherapy plus CTLA-4 blockade in lung cancer. The method was immunoSEQ multiplex PCR; TCRdb's version includes in-frame clones alone and lacks a portion of them. The profile shows 58,000 or so clones, over 75% of them singletons. The material was peripheral blood, obtained from a patient treated with radiotherapy plus ipilimumab. The receptors come from a human donor with non-small cell lung cancer who had a complete response to radiotherapy plus ipilimumab. Each CDR3 is given with its conserved first and last residue. The D gene is left open where the match is weak. Rows may omit the clone size; those that give it use once, few, many or a size class.

TRBJ1-4 . . TRBV6-1 CASSPSGRTNEKLFF TGTGCCAGCAGCCCGAGCGGCCGCACTAATGAAAAACTGTTTTTT
TRBJ1-6 . TRBD1 TRBV5-1 CASSFTGAGNSPLHF TGCGCCAGCAGCTTCACAGGGGCGGGTAATTCACCCCTCCACTTT
TRBJ2-1 . . TRBV27 CASRRDGLSSYNEQFF TGTGCCAGCAGGCGGGACGGATTAAGCTCCTACAATGAGCAGTTCTTC
TRBJ2-6 . TRBD1 TRBV5-4 CASSPDRAGANVLTF TGTGCCAGCAGCCCCGACAGGGCTGGGGCCAACGTCCTGACTTTC
TRBJ2-5 . TRBD2 TRBV30 CAWSGGTSGRETQYF TGTGCCTGGAGTGGTGGGACTAGCGGGAGAGAGACCCAGTACTTC
TRBJ1-6 . . TRBV11-2 CASTHPRGGEGLHSPLHF TGTGCCAGCACCCACCCCCGGGGGGGGGAAGGCCTTCATTCACCCCTCCACTTT
TRBJ1-6 . . TRBV10-3 CATQRGMSTPLHF TGTGCCACCCAGCGAGGGATGTCGACACCCCTCCACTTT
TRBJ2-1 . TRBD2 TRBV9 CASSLIGTSGSYNEQFF TGTGCCAGCAGCTTAATAGGGACTAGCGGGAGTTACAATGAGCAGTTCTTC
TRBJ1-5 . . TRBV2 CASSGEGGQPQHF TGTGCCAGCAGTGGGGAGGGTGGGCAGCCCCAGCATTTT
TRBJ1-1 . TRBD1 TRBV19 CASSSPGTAFLNTEAFF TGTGCCAGTAGTTCTCCCGGGACAGCTTTTTTGAACACTGAAGCTTTCTTT
TRBJ1-2 . TRBD1 TRBV6-1 CASSELQGDLYGYTF TGTGCCAGCAGTGAACTACAGGGGGACCTCTATGGCTACACCTTC
TRBJ1-2 . TRBD1 TRBV6-5 CASSFGQGLYGYTF TGTGCCAGCAGTTTCGGACAGGGCTTGTATGGCTACACCTTC
TRBJ1-1 . TRBD1 TRBV6-4 CASSASGTGNTEAFF TGTGCCAGCAGTGCCTCCGGGACAGGGAACACTGAAGCTTTCTTT
TRBJ2-1 . TRBD2 TRBV6-1 CAGKRESHNEQFF TGTGCGGGGAAGCGGGAGAGCCACAATGAGCAGTTCTTC
TRBJ2-2 . TRBD1 TRBV10-3 CAIIAGQDLNTGELFF TGTGCCATCATTGCGGGACAGGACCTGAACACCGGGGAGCTGTTTTTT
TRBJ1-1 . TRBD1 TRBV29-1 CSVDQGANTEAFF TGCAGCGTTGATCAGGGGGCGAACACTGAAGCTTTCTTT
TRBJ2-1 . TRBD1 TRBV5-6 CASSLAVRGLYNEQFF TGTGCCAGCAGCTTGGCCGTAAGGGGGCTGTACAATGAGCAGTTCTTC
TRBJ1-2 . . TRBV5-1 CASSLQGSGARTF TGCGCCAGCAGCTTGCAAGGCAGCGGAGCTCGAACCTTC
TRBJ1-4 few . TRBV27 CASSRTDLNEKLFF TGTGCCAGCAGCCGGACGGACTTGAATGAAAAACTGTTTTTT
TRBJ1-1 . . TRBV27 CASSSDSKNTEAFF TGTGCCAGCAGTTCGGACTCCAAGAACACTGAAGCTTTCTTT
TRBJ2-1 . . TRBV10-2 CASLRPGESTEFSYNEQFF TGCGCCAGCCTCCGACCGGGAGAATCGACCGAATTTTCCTACAATGAGCAGTTCTTC
TRBJ1-4 once . TRBV29-1 CSVADIATNEKLFF TGCAGCGTTGCCGACATAGCAACTAATGAAAAACTGTTTTTT
TRBJ2-5 . TRBD2 TRBV10-1 CASSESLAGGPETQYF TGCGCCAGCAGTGAGAGCTTGGCGGGGGGGCCGGAGACCCAGTACTTC
TRBJ1-1 . . TRBV16 CASSQELRNMNTEAFF TGTGCCAGCAGCCAAGAACTGCGGAACATGAACACTGAAGCTTTCTTT